The 22 T cell receptor beta chains listed next were all sequenced from one sample in a study of T cell repertoires in cytomegalovirus infection. TCRdb re-called the reads with MiXCR, one entry per CDR3 protein. The repertoire consists of around 81,000 distinct CDR3 sequences, with around 37% occurring once and the leading ten covering approximately 95%. Their recognized antigens are unknown. The source material was CD8+ T cells from cultured PBMCs, sampled from culture after CMV antigen stimulation. All receptors derive from a human donor in good health (CMV status not recorded). Some clones in this sample may be carry-over from other donors' samples.

The CDR3 DNA follows: TGTGCCAGCAGCTTAGGCGGGAGGGGCACAGATACGCAGTATTTT. Encoded protein: CASSLGGRGTDTQYF. The chain employs TRBV7-2 and TRBJ2-3; 9 bases agree with TRBD2. Germline V gene sequence: CDR1 SGHTA, CDR2 FQGNSA. The CDR3 is 15 amino acids. With V trimmed by 1 base and J by 1 base, 0 bases remained unmatched.

V is TRBV29-1 and J is TRBJ2-1; no firm D call. The CDR3 runs 10 residues. Germline-derived CDR1 and CDR2 are SQVTM and ANQGSEA. V was clipped by 4 bases and J by 7 bases, with 5 bases between them. The CDR3 DNA sequence: TGCAGCGTTGTTGAGAATGAGCAGTTCTTC. Amino acids: CSVVENEQFF.

V is TRBV4-2 and J is TRBJ2-7; 9 nucleotides line up with TRBD2. V was pared by 4 bases and J by 0 bases, with 10 bases of the junction left unmatched. CDR1 is LGHNA, CDR2 YNFKEQ, per germline. This CDR3 has 17 residues. The CDR3 here is CASSPRGGSGGSYEQYF. CDR3 bases: TGTGCCAGCAGCCCGCGGGGGGGGAGCGGGGGCTCCTACGAGCAGTACTTC.

This clonotype was seen more than once but under ten times. The chain joins TRBV7-2 to TRBJ2-7; no reliable D call. V lost 3 bases and J lost 4, with 16 bases in between. The CDR3 length is 15 residues. Germline lookup yields CDR1 SGHTA and CDR2 FQGNSA. The CDR3 reads CASSFPGSRLYEQYF. CDR3 in DNA: TGTGCCAGCAGCTTCCCCGGGTCGAGGCTTTACGAGCAGTACTTC.

This chain joins TRBV12-3 or TRBV12-4 and TRBJ1-2; D not resolved. The CDR3 has 14 residues. V lost 3 bases and J lost 1, with 9 bases in between. The CDR3 loop reads CASSFTADNYGYTF. CDR3 nucleotide sequence: TGTGCCAGCAGTTTTACCGCCGATAACTATGGCTACACCTTC.

V gene TRBV6-5 combines with J gene TRBJ2-6, with D perhaps assigned TRBD1 or TRBD2 (5 bases each). Germline V gene data show CDR1 as MNHEY and CDR2 as SVGAGI. The V end lost 5 bases, the J end lost 5 bases, and 10 bases lay between the germline ends. This CDR3 contains 14 residues. The CDR3 nucleotides are TGTGCCAGCAGTGAGGGACCTAGGGCCAACGTCCTGACTTTC. Translated: CASSEGPRANVLTF.

The J gene is TRBJ1-1, the V gene TRBV7-6; the D is unclear. CDR3 length equals 13 residues. Trimming took off 5 bases at V and 6 bases at J, with 13 bases between the two ends. Germline assignment: CDR1 SGHVS and CDR2 FNYEAQ. CDR3 sequence (DNA): TGTGCCAGCAGCCCGGGTAATTTGCCTGAAGCTTTCTTT. Amino acids: CASSPGNLPEAFF. Complete variable domain (other parts from reference TRBV7-6 and TRBJ1-1): GAGVSQSPRYKVTKRGQDVALRCDPISGHVSLYWYRQALGQGPEFLTYFNYEAQQDKSGLPNDRFSAERPEGSISTLTIQRTEQRDSAMYRCASSPGNLPEAFFGQGTRLTVV.

In this sample, this clonotype turned up a few times. CDR3 protein: CARESGSTDTQYF. The CDR3 DNA reads TGTGCCAGAGAATCCGGTAGCACAGATACGCAGTATTTT. This chain uses TRBV2 with TRBJ2-3; D is unclear. The length of the CDR3 is 13 residues. The V end was cut by 9 bases, the J end by 0 bases, with 10 bases between. Germline V CDR1 and CDR2: SNHLY, FYNNEI.

The rearrangement links TRBV6-2 or TRBV6-3 to TRBJ2-3; D ambiguous. CDR1 is MNHEY, CDR2 SVGEGT, per germline. Trimming removed 1 base at V and 1 base at J, with 15 bases between. There are 17 residues in the CDR3. The CDR3 here is CASSYFNGLDGTDTQYF. The CDR3 DNA follows: TGTGCCAGCAGTTACTTTAACGGGTTGGACGGCACAGATACGCAGTATTTT.

This clonotype was picked up many times. The chain's CDR3 is CAISESQVMNTEAFF. The CDR3 DNA reads as TGTGCCATCAGTGAGTCACAGGTGATGAACACTGAAGCTTTCTTT. The V and J genes are TRBV10-3 and TRBJ1-1, with a tentative D call TRBD1 (5 bases). The CDR3 has 15 residues. The V gene's germline CDR1 is ENHRY and CDR2 SYGVKD. Deletions cut 0 bases from V and 0 bases from J, with 8 bases between.

The chain uses TRBV29-1 and TRBJ1-2; 8 bases match TRBD1. The ends lost 7 bases at V and 8 bases at J; junction bases unmatched: 6. CDR1 is SQVTM, CDR2 ANQGSEA, per germline. The CDR3 covers 11 residues. The CDR3 protein is CSDTTGDGYTF. The DNA of the CDR3 is TGCAGCGATACGACAGGGGACGGCTACACCTTC.

V gene TRBV6-5 combines with J gene TRBJ2-4, with D maybe TRBD2 (5 bases). The V gene lost 0 bases and the J gene lost 5 bases, with 8 bases spanning the gap. CDR3 length: 14 amino acids. Germline V gene data show CDR1 as MNHEY and CDR2 as SVGAGI. The CDR3 here is CASSYSNGENIQYF. The CDR3, as DNA: TGTGCCAGCAGTTACTCGAACGGGGAAAACATTCAGTACTTC.

The chain is built from TRBV5-4 and TRBJ2-7; 8 bases line up with TRBD2. V shed 1 base and J 3 bases; nucleotides not matched to a gene: 9. CDR1 SGHNT and CDR2 YYREEE come from the germline V gene (reference sequence). This CDR3 has 16 amino acids. The CDR3 DNA reads TGTGCCAGCAGCTTGACGGGAGGGAGCGGGGGCTACGAGCAGTACTTC. Its protein product is CASSLTGGSGGYEQYF.

The chain joins TRBV10-3 to TRBJ2-4, with 10 bases identical to TRBD1. Germline CDR1 is ENHRY and CDR2 is SYGVKD. Trimming took 5 bases from V and 5 from J; bases not matched to a gene: 6. The CDR3 runs to 15 residues. This CDR3 is CAISSTGTGENIQYF. Written as DNA, the CDR3 is TGTGCCATCAGTTCGACCGGGACAGGGGAAAACATTCAGTACTTC.

The chain has TRBV29-1 and TRBJ2-7; TRBD1 agrees at 8 bases. CDR1 is SQVTM, CDR2 ANQGSEA, per germline. V lost 1 base to trimming and J lost 2 bases; unmatched junction nucleotides: 7. This CDR3 spans 15 amino acids. CDR3 residues: CSVEGQGIEAYEQYF. CDR3 sequence (DNA): TGCAGCGTTGAAGGACAGGGGATCGAGGCCTACGAGCAGTACTTC.

This clonotype was counted ten times or more. This chain connects TRBV15 to TRBJ2-3; perhaps TRBD2 as D (6 bases). The germline V and J ends were trimmed by 1 base and 2 bases, with 16 bases remaining between them. The CDR3 spans 17 residues. CDR1 LNHNV and CDR2 YYDKDF come from the germline V gene (reference sequence). The CDR3 sequence is CATSRALGRVYTDTQYF. As DNA, the CDR3 is TGTGCCACCAGCAGAGCTCTCGGGAGAGTATACACAGATACGCAGTATTTT.

There are a few counts of this clonotype. The rearrangement links TRBV6-5 to TRBJ2-2; TRBD2 is a possible D gene (6 bases). The V end was cut by 4 bases, the J end by 6 bases, with 6 bases between. The CDR3 loop spans 12 amino acids. The germline V gene encodes CDR1 MNHEY and CDR2 SVGAGI. This CDR3 reads CASSSGAGELFF. In DNA form, the CDR3 reads TGTGCCAGCAGTTCGGGGGCCGGGGAGCTGTTTTTT.

This clonotype was detected only a few times. The chain employs TRBV4-1 and TRBJ2-1; D possibly corresponds to TRBD2 (5 bases). Looked up from germline, CDR1 is MGHRA and CDR2 is YSYEKL. The CDR3 extends over 15 amino acids. V lost 0 bases and J lost 6, with 12 bases in between. The chain's CDR3 is CASSQDPGFGNEQFF. CDR3 nucleotide sequence: TGCGCCAGCAGCCAAGATCCGGGGTTCGGCAATGAGCAGTTCTTC.

The V gene is TRBV7-6, the J gene TRBJ2-1, with 8 nucleotides matching TRBD2. The V and J ends lost 0 bases and 3 bases, in that order; junction bases with no gene match: 13. This CDR3 contains 19 residues. Germline CDR1 reads SGHVS; CDR2 reads FNYEAQ. The CDR3 DNA reads TGTGCCAGCAGCTTAGCGAGGGCTAGCGGGTCTCCAGTCTACAATGAGCAGTTCTTC. Translation: CASSLARASGSPVYNEQFF.

V and J are TRBV6-4 and TRBJ2-3, with TRBD1 matching over 7 bases. The V gene end was trimmed by 5 bases and the J gene end by 4 bases; junction bases not matched to a gene: 6. This CDR3 is 14 amino acids long. Germline values: CDR1 MRHNA, CDR2 SNTAGT. The CDR3 nucleotides read TGTGCCAGCAGTCCGGGACAGAATTCAGATACGCAGTATTTT. Protein: CASSPGQNSDTQYF.

Remarks on this clonotype: At one end the junction does not follow the germline gene, possibly because of a read error. V is TRBV28 and J is TRBJ2-5; D assignment may be TRBD1 or TRBD2 (5 bases each). CDR1 MDHEN and CDR2 SYDVKM come from the germline V gene. This CDR3 spans 15 amino acids. CDR3 in DNA: TGTGCCAGCAGTTTCTACCGGGGTGAAGGGGAGACCCAGTACTTT. Protein product: CASSFYRGEGETQYF.

This clonotype was counted a few times. The V call is TRBV19, the J call TRBJ1-2; D remains unclear. Germline V gene sequence: CDR1 LNHDA, CDR2 SQIVND (reference sequence). The CDR3 spans 12 residues. The V end was cut by 8 bases, the J end by 4 bases, with 11 bases between. CDR3 coding DNA: TGTGCCAGTCTAGACGGAATCTATGGCTACACCTTC. As protein: CASLDGIYGYTF.